The T cell receptor (beta chain) described here comes from a study of patients and donors after allogeneic stem cell transplantation. The CDR3 contains 14 residues. After removal of 7 bases from V and 6 bases from J, the junction contained 10 bases not matched to a gene. Per the germline V gene, CDR1 is KGHDR and CDR2 is SFDVKD. One entry per CDR3 protein, called by TCRdb with MiXCR from the RT-PCR reads. The repertoire includes 400,000 to 500,000 distinct CDR3 sequences, 16% of them detected once, and around 7.9% sits in the top ten. The clonotype comes from a human donor who was either an allogeneic HSCT recipient or a stem cell or donor lymphocyte infusion donor (not recorded which). It is not recorded whose cells these are; they may come from a transplant donor. The chain carries TRBV24-1 and TRBJ1-1; TRBD1 aligns across 7 bases. The specimen was blood, either unsorted or a sorted T cell fraction (not recorded which). The CDR3 protein is CATRARGGNAEAFF. CDR3 coding DNA: TGTGCCACCAGGGCTCGAGGGGGCAACGCTGAAGCTTTCTTT.